A selection of T cell receptor beta chains follows, all from one sample in a study of OX40 agonist ivuxolimab in advanced cancers. Sequencing was performed with immunoSEQ multiplex PCR; in TCRdb, only in-frame clones are kept and a portion is missing. The data hold some 25,000 clones, with approximately 73% observed a single time. Sequencing was performed on CD4+ or CD8+ T cells sorted from blood, taken in a trial of the OX40 agonist ivuxolimab. These TCRs come from an adult with an advanced solid tumor such as melanoma, head and neck, liver or kidney cancer. CDR3s include the opening cysteine and the closing phenylalanine or tryptophan. D genes are given only for firm matches. A row's size may be missing; if present it is once, few, many or a size class.

.,TRBJ2-7,TRBV7-9,TRBD1,TGTGCCCCGCGGCGGAGCAGGGGGATCTCCTACGAGCAGTACTTC,CAPRRSRGISYEQYF
once,TRBJ2-3,TRBV7-2,TRBD2,TGTGCCAGCAGCTTACTAGCGGGGGGGCAGGATACGCAGTATTTT,CASSLLAGGQDTQYF
.,TRBJ2-2,TRBV9,.,TGTGCCAGCAGCGTAGTAGGAGGGTACGGGGAGCTGTTTTTT,CASSVVGGYGELFF
.,TRBJ1-5,TRBV13,TRBD1,TGTGCCAGCAGCTCCCGGACAGGGGATCAGCCCCAGCATTTT,CASSSRTGDQPQHF
.,TRBJ2-7,TRBV4-1,TRBD2,TGCGCCAGCAGCCAAGAGACTAGCGGTTTCTCCTACGAGCAGTACTTC,CASSQETSGFSYEQYF
.,TRBJ1-2,TRBV4-2,TRBD1,TGTGCCAGCAGCCACTCGACAGGGGGGGACTATGGCTACACCTTC,CASSHSTGGDYGYTF
.,TRBJ2-7,TRBV29-1,TRBD1,TGCAGCGTTGTTGGGGACAGGGGCCTAAACTCCTACGAGCAGTACTTC,CSVVGDRGLNSYEQYF
.,TRBJ1-3,TRBV4-3,.,TGCGCCAGCAGCCAAGGCCAGGGGACCTCTGGAAACACCATATATTTT,CASSQGQGTSGNTIYF
.,TRBJ2-1,TRBV27,TRBD2,TGTGCCAGCAGTTTAACGGCGGGGGAGAATAATGAGCAGTTCTTC,CASSLTAGENNEQFF
.,TRBJ1-2,TRBV6-6,TRBD1,TGTGCCAGCAGTTACTCCTCGCAGGGACAGTATGGCTACACCTTC,CASSYSSQGQYGYTF
.,TRBJ1-4,TRBV4-2,TRBD1,TGTGCCAGCAGCCAAGATCTAAAGGACAGGGCTAATGAAAAACTGTTTTTT,CASSQDLKDRANEKLFF
.,TRBJ2-5,TRBV28,.,TGTGCCAGCAGTGCCCCCCGGGACACTGGACAAGAGACCCAGTACTTC,CASSAPRDTGQETQYF
.,TRBJ2-7,TRBV7-2,.,TGTGCCAGCAGCTCGGGGGGCCTGGGGCAGTACTTC,CASSSGGLGQYF
.,TRBJ2-1,TRBV6-5,.,TGTGCCAGCAGAACTAAGAGCTCCTACAATGAGCAGTTCTTC,CASRTKSSYNEQFF
.,TRBJ1-4,TRBV27,TRBD1,TGTGCCAGCAGTTTCGGACAGGGGAATGAAAAACTGTTTTTT,CASSFGQGNEKLFF
.,TRBJ2-1,TRBV4-1,.,TGCGCCAGCAGACCCGGTTTAGCTGCTGAGCAGTTCTTC,CASRPGLAAEQFF
.,TRBJ2-2,TRBV7-9,.,TGTGCCAGCAGGCCCAGGGAAAACACCGGGGAGCTGTTTTTT,CASRPRENTGELFF
few,TRBJ2-5,TRBV27,TRBD2,TGTGCCAGCAGTGCGGGGGGTGGGGCCCAGTACTTC,CASSAGGGAQYF
.,TRBJ1-2,TRBV4-3,TRBD1,TGCGCCAGCAGCCAAGTGGGACAGACCCATGGCTACACCTTC,CASSQVGQTHGYTF
once,TRBJ1-2,TRBV6-1,TRBD1,TGTGCCAGCAGTGAATGGGACGGACAGGAAATTAACTATGGCTACACCTTC,CASSEWDGQEINYGYTF
.,TRBJ1-4,TRBV2,TRBD1,TGTGCCAGCAGTGAAGCGCAGGGGGCGACTAATGAAAAACTGTTTTTT,CASSEAQGATNEKLFF
.,TRBJ1-1,TRBV5-6,TRBD1,TGTGCCAGCAGCCAGGGGACAGGGGGCAGGCTAGGCTTT,CASSQGTGGRLGF
.,TRBJ2-1,TRBV19,.,TGTGCCAGTAGTACCGATAGGTACAATGAGCAGTTCTTC,CASSTDRYNEQFF
.,TRBJ2-3,TRBV9,TRBD2,TGTGCCAGCAGCACCAGATTAGCGGGGGGGCTGCTAGATACGCAGTATTTT,CASSTRLAGGLLDTQYF
.,TRBJ1-1,TRBV7-6,.,TGTGCCAGCAGCTTAGCCTGGGGGGCGGGAGCTTTCTTT,CASSLAWGAGAFF
few,TRBJ1-1,TRBV13,TRBD1,TGTGCCAGCAGCGCCCCCAACAGGGGGCCATCGAACACTGAAGCTTTCTTT,CASSAPNRGPSNTEAFF
.,TRBJ2-3,TRBV4-3,.,TGCGCCAGCAGCCAAGATAGGGCAGGACGCGCTAGCACAGATACGCAGTATTTT,CASSQDRAGRASTDTQYF
.,TRBJ2-5,TRBV5-6,.,TGTGCCAGCAGCTTGTTTCAGGCCTGGGGAACCCAGTACTTC,CASSLFQAWGTQYF
.,TRBJ1-4,TRBV10-3,TRBD1,TGTGCCATCAGTGGGACAGGGGGCTTGAATGAAAAACTGTTTTTT,CAISGTGGLNEKLFF
few,TRBJ2-1,TRBV11-2,TRBD2,TGTGCCAGCAGCTTGCGGGGGGTCGTTAGTAATGAGCAGTTCTTC,CASSLRGVVSNEQFF
.,TRBJ2-1,TRBV7-9,.,TGTGCCAGCAGCTTGGTCGGGGGTAGCTCCTACAATGAGCAGTTCTTC,CASSLVGGSSYNEQFF
.,TRBJ2-5,TRBV28,.,TGTGCCAGCTCCCCCAAATCTCAGGGGAGGGAGACCCAGTACTTC,CASSPKSQGRETQYF
.,TRBJ2-1,TRBV9,TRBD2,TGTGCCAGCAGCGTAGTTGCTCTGGGGGGGTTGGATGAGCAGTTCTTC,CASSVVALGGLDEQFF
.,TRBJ2-3,TRBV14,.,TGTGCCAGCAGCCAGGTCCGGATGGATACGCAGTATTTT,CASSQVRMDTQYF
.,TRBJ1-6,TRBV4-3,.,TGCGCCAGCAGCCGCGGGACACGGAATAATTCACCCCTCCACTTT,CASSRGTRNNSPLHF
.,TRBJ1-5,TRBV2,.,TGTGCCAGCACCCCCACAGCTAGAACAAATCAGCCCCAGCATTTT,CASTPTARTNQPQHF
.,TRBJ2-3,TRBV7-7,.,TGTGCTAGCAGCTTAGCCCCCGGGGGATCAGATACGCAGTATTTT,CASSLAPGGSDTQYF
.,TRBJ2-3,TRBV19,TRBD2,TGTGCCAGTAGGGCGGTAGCGGGGTCAGATACGCAGTATTTT,CASRAVAGSDTQYF
.,TRBJ2-3,TRBV7-2,.,TGTGCCAGCAGCTCCCTAGAGAAGCGGATCACAGATACGCAGTATTTT,CASSSLEKRITDTQYF
few,TRBJ2-1,TRBV7-9,.,TGTGCCACCATTTTGTCGGGGCGGGATGAGCAGTTCTTC,CATILSGRDEQFF
.,TRBJ2-3,TRBV27,TRBD1,TGTGCCAGCAGTTTATCAGGAACAGGGGTGGGGGATACGCAGTATTTT,CASSLSGTGVGDTQYF
.,TRBJ1-1,TRBV19,.,TGTGCCAGTAGCCAAGGTAGAGGGGGGGCCACTGAAGCTTTCTTT,CASSQGRGGATEAFF
.,TRBJ2-7,TRBV21-1,.,TGTGCCAGCAACCCGCGGGCGGGGGGCCTCTACTACGAGCAGTACTTC,CASNPRAGGLYYEQYF
.,TRBJ1-4,TRBV7-9,.,TGTGCCAGCAGCTCTATAATTGAATTGGGTGAAAAACTGTTTTTT,CASSSIIELGEKLFF
.,TRBJ2-5,TRBV28,.,TGTGCCAGCAGTTTATCTATCGCGGGGGCGGGGGAGACCCAGTACTTC,CASSLSIAGAGETQYF
.,TRBJ2-7,TRBV9,.,TGTGCCAGCAGCGGGTTCGGGACAACCTACGAGCAGTACTTC,CASSGFGTTYEQYF
.,TRBJ2-2,TRBV6-5,.,TGTGCCAGCACCCTCGGCAGGGCCGACACCGGGGAGCTGTTTTTT,CASTLGRADTGELFF
.,TRBJ2-7,TRBV7-6,TRBD1,TGTGCCAGCAGCGTTGGGACAGGGGCGACCTACGAGCAGTACTTC,CASSVGTGATYEQYF
.,TRBJ2-2,TRBV5-1,.,TGCGCCAGCAGCTTAGGTACTTACTCCCCGGGGACCGGGGAGCTGTTTTTT,CASSLGTYSPGTGELFF
.,TRBJ2-7,TRBV9,TRBD2,TGTGCCAGCAGCTTCTCGGGGGGTCCCGAGCAGTACTTC,CASSFSGGPEQYF
few,TRBJ1-5,TRBV2,TRBD1,TGTGCCAGCAGGGAAGGGACAGGGTCAAATCAGCCCCAGCATTTT,CASREGTGSNQPQHF
few,TRBJ1-1,TRBV6-1,.,TGTGCCAGCAGTGAATTGGGGCTGACATTGACTGAAGCTTTCTTT,CASSELGLTLTEAFF
.,TRBJ1-4,TRBV28,.,TGTGCCAGCAGTCCCCCCAGGGGCGTTCAAGGACTGTTTTTT,CASSPPRGVQGLFF
.,TRBJ2-7,TRBV21-1,.,TGTGCCAGCAGCAGCGCCGGGACAGTTTATTTCTACGAGCAGTACTTC,CASSSAGTVYFYEQYF